These T cell receptor beta chains were read from a single sample in a study of control samples from healthy donors and cancer patients. Profiling relied on immunoSEQ multiplex PCR, and the TCRdb table lists in-frame clones only, not all of them. The table includes 200,000 to 250,000 clones, 85% to 95% detected once. Sequencing was carried out using blood. The origin of the receptors is a man over 45 in good health. CDR3s include the opening cysteine and the closing phenylalanine or tryptophan. Size is omitted from some rows. Given values are once, few, many or a class for expanded clones.

>TRBV4-3|-
CASSQDALLAGGNEQFF
>TRBV18|-
CASSQDPTGELFF
>TRBV6-5|-
CASSADTGPTGELFF
>TRBV7-3|-
CASSPGGGGLTYNEQFF
>TRBV28|-
CASSLPTRNYGYTF
>TRBV12-1|-
CASSCRALGYGYTF
>TRBV5-6|-
CASSHRDSGYNEQFF
>TRBV6-1|-
CASSEGNLGGQYF
>TRBV9|-
CASSVAGSVNSPLHF
>TRBV3-1/TRBV3-2|few
CASSRTGNYGYTF
>TRBV18|-
CASSPPGNYGYTF
>TRBV5-1|-
CASSSPGQGVEKLFF
>TRBV6-5|-
CASSYSATGEKLFF
>TRBV12-3/TRBV12-4|-
CASSPGASYTIYF
>TRBV6-6|-
CASILPSSGNTIYF
>TRBV18|-
CASSSPRKQTGELFF
>TRBV2|-
CASNDRDYNSPLHF
>TRBV5-6|-
CASSLAYGGEQFF
>TRBV7-9|-
CASSFGHVYGYTF
>TRBV19|-
CASSVDRVESYTF
>TRBV30|-
CAWTGWWDTEAFF
>TRBV28|-
CASTLGGKVAKNIQYF
>TRBV19|-
CASSRPLNPHSNTEAFF
>TRBV28|few
CATHGPVSEAFF
>TRBV5-1|-
CASSVAEDSPLHF
>TRBV11-2|-
CASSLGWGTGNTIYF
>TRBV20-1|-
CSASPGQAGRAFF
>TRBV18|-
CASSPSGATDTQYF
>TRBV6-2/TRBV6-3|-
CASSPSGRPKGDTEAFF
>TRBV28|few
CASRFGGVRNQPQHF
>TRBV7-2|-
CASSSTGGRQPQHF
>TRBV19|-
CASRSSGFYGYTF
>TRBV27|few
CASRDSKSLNYNEQFF
>TRBV12-5|-
CASGCSSGANVLTF
>TRBV28|-
CASSLLPSSGNTIYF
>TRBV19|-
CASSHLDRINSPLHF
>TRBV5-1|-
CASSLVVAAFYGYTF
>TRBV3-1/TRBV3-2|-
CASSQESVRTVAKLFF
>TRBV5-1|-
CASSLGGPNSPLHF
>TRBV7-2|-
CASSYLVGAGYGYTF
>TRBV5-4|-
CASSLGQRSSGANVLTF
>TRBV20-1|-
CSARRSNEQFF
>TRBV6-5|-
CASTGAFFSYEQYF
>TRBV7-9|-
CASSPAVGTDEKLFF
>TRBV6-2/TRBV6-3|once
CASSYRPGASPLHF
>TRBV25-1|-
CASSEQGRSPNTEAFF
>TRBV29-1|-
CSVDGRNYGYTF
>TRBV19|-
CASSPRGAGGYNEQFF
>TRBV5-8|-
CASSFSSPGTGEKLFF
>TRBV6-2/TRBV6-3|-
CASSPSLGGHQPQHF
>TRBV27|-
CASSLNPGAYGYTF
>TRBV5-6|-
CASSSLGRGQWANEKLFF
>TRBV6-2/TRBV6-3|-
CASSYERGATYEQYF
>TRBV5-1|-
CASSPLGDDYGYTF
>TRBV7-9|-
CASSTTGTGIDTQYF
>TRBV2|-
CASSRDVVGADTQYF
>TRBV10-3|-
CAISPGPSYNEQFF